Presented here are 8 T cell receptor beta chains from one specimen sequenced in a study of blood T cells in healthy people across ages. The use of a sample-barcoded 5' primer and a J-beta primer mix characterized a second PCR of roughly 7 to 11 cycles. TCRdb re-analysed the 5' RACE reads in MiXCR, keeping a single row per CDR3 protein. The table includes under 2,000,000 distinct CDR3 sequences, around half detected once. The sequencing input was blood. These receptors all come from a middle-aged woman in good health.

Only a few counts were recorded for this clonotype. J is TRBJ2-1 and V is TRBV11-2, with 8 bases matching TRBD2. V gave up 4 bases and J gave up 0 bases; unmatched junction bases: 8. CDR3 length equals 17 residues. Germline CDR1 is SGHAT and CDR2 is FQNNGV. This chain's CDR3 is CASSYHIAGSSYNEQFF. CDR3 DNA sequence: TGTGCCAGCAGCTACCATATAGCGGGGAGCTCCTACAATGAGCAGTTCTTC. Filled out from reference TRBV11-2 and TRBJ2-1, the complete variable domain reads EAGVAQSPRYKIIEKRQSVAFWCNPISGHATLYWYQQILGQGPKLLIQFQNNGVVDDSQLPKDRFSAERLKGVDSTLKIQPAKLEDSAVYLCASSYHIAGSSYNEQFFGPGTRLTVL.

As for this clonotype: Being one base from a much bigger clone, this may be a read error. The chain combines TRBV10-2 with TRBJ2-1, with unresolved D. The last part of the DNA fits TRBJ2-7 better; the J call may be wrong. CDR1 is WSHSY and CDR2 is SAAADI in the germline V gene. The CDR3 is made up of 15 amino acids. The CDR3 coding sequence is TGCGCCAGCAGTGAGTCGATGAGCTCCTACAATGAGCAGTACTTC. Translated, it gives CASSESMSSYNEQYF.

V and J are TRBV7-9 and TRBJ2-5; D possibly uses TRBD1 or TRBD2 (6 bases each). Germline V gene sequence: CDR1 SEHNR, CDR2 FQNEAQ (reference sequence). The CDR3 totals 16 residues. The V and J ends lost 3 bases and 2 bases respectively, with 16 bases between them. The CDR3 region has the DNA TGTGCCAGCAGCTTTATCCCGGGGGCGCCGCAAGAGACCCAGTACTTC. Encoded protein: CASSFIPGAPQETQYF.

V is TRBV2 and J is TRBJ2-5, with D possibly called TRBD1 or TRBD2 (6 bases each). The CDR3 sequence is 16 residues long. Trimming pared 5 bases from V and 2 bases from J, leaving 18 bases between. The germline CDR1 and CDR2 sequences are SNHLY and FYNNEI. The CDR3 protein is CASSTGLEGGQETQYF. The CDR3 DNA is TGTGCCAGCAGTACCGGCCTCGAGGGGGGACAAGAGACCCAGTACTTC.

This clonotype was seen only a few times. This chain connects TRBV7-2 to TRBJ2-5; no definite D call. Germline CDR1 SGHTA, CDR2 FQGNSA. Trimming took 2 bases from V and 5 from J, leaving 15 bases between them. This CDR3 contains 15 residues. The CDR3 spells CASSLRFGRMETQYF. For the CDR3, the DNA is TGTGCCAGCAGCTTACGGTTCGGGCGAATGGAGACCCAGTACTTC.

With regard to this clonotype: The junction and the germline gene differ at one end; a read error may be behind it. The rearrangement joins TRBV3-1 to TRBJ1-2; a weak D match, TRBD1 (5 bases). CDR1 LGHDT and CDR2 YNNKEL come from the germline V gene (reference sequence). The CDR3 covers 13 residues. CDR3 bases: TGTGCCAGCAGCCAAGAAGCCTGGGACGGCTGCACCTTC. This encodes CASSQEAWDGCTF.

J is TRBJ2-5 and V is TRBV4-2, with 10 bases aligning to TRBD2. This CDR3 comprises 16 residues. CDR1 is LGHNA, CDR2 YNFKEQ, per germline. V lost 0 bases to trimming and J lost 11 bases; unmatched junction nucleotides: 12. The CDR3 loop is CASSQDRSGGASEQYF. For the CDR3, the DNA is TGTGCCAGCAGCCAAGATCGAAGCGGGGGGGCAAGTGAGCAGTACTTC.

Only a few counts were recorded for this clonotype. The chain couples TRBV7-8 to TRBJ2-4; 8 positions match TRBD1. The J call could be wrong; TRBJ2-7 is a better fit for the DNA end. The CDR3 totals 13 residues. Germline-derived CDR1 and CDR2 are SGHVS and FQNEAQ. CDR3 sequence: CASSWTGIHEQYF. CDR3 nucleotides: TGTGCCAGCAGCTGGACAGGGATCCACGAGCAGTACTTC.